One and the same sample provided the 10 T cell receptor beta chains below, sequenced in a study of T cell responses to AZD1222 COVID-19 vaccine. Assay used: immunoSEQ multiplex PCR; TCRdb lists only in-frame clones, some missing. The table includes roughly 80,000 clones, about nine tenths detected once. This material consisted of peripheral blood, taken on day 0 of AZD1222 vaccination. These receptors all come from an adult in good health.

The V gene is TRBV19, the J gene TRBJ1-2, with 12 bases fitting TRBD1. V was pared by 5 bases and J by 8 bases, with 12 bases of the junction left unmatched. Per the germline V gene, CDR1 is LNHDA and CDR2 is SQIVND (reference sequence). This CDR3 contains 16 residues. CDR3 loop: CASSLPEGTGGLGYTF. CDR3 coding DNA: TGTGCCAGTAGTCTCCCGGAGGGGACAGGGGGCTTGGGCTACACCTTC. Variable domain in full (rest from reference TRBV19 and TRBJ1-2): DGGITQSPKYLFRKEGQNVTLSCEQNLNHDAMYWYRQDPGQGLRLIYYSQIVNDFQKGDIAEGYSVSREKKESFPLTVTSAQKNPTAFYLCASSLPEGTGGLGYTFGSGTRLTVV.

This rearrangement joins TRBV18 to TRBJ2-7; 7 bases are shared with TRBD1. Germline V gene data show CDR1 as KGHSH and CDR2 as LQKENI. The CDR3 sequence is 15 residues long. The trim removed 3 bases at V and 2 bases at J, leaving 7 bases unmatched. CDR3: CASSPSRDSTYEQYF. CDR3 nucleotides: TGTGCCAGCTCACCCTCCCGGGACAGTACCTACGAGCAGTACTTC.

The rearrangement links TRBV4-1 to TRBJ1-1, with TRBD1 as a possible D gene (6 bases). Germline-derived CDR1 and CDR2 are MGHRA and YSYEKL. The CDR3 has 16 amino acids. Trimming took off 1 base at V and 7 bases at J, with 19 bases between the two ends. CDR3 protein: CASSQAPQGGYVEAFF. Written as DNA, the CDR3 is TGCGCCAGCAGCCAAGCCCCACAGGGAGGTTACGTTGAAGCTTTCTTT.

This sequence joins TRBV15 and TRBJ2-7; 8 bases agree with TRBD2. The V gene's germline CDR1 is LNHNV and CDR2 YYDKDF (reference sequence). This CDR3 comprises 16 residues. V lost 5 bases to trimming and J lost 5 bases; unmatched junction nucleotides: 14. The CDR3 DNA reads as TGTGCCACCAGCTCCGGGGGGGAGGGTACGGACAACGAGCAGTACTTC. Its translation: CATSSGGEGTDNEQYF.

V usage is TRBV5-4 and J usage is TRBJ1-2; D not certain. Germline V gives CDR1 SGHNT, CDR2 YYREEE (reference sequence). V was clipped by 0 bases and J by 3 bases, with 15 bases between them. CDR3 length equals 16 residues. The CDR3 bases are TGTGCCAGCAGCTTGGGAGGGAGGGCCTTTGACTATGGCTACACCTTC. Translated: CASSLGGRAFDYGYTF.

J is TRBJ1-3 and V is TRBV4-3; D is unresolved. Germline lookup yields CDR1 LGHNA and CDR2 YSLEER. Trimming cost V 0 bases and J 0 bases, with 6 bases left between them. This CDR3 contains 15 residues. The CDR3 nucleotides read TGCGCCAGCAGCCAAGATTCGAGCTCTGGAAACACCATATATTTT. The encoded protein is CASSQDSSSGNTIYF.

CDR3: CASSDSKSEIEGEKLFF. In DNA form, the CDR3 reads TGTGCCAGCAGTGACTCGAAATCCGAGATCGAGGGTGAAAAACTGTTTTTT. The chain has TRBV6-4 and TRBJ1-4; D ambiguous. The CDR3 covers 17 residues. The ends were cut back, 0 bases at V and 7 bases at J, with 18 bases in the middle. Germline V gene sequence: CDR1 MRHNA, CDR2 SNTAGT.

This chain links TRBV10-1 with TRBJ2-5, with TRBD2 matching over 9 bases. Germline values: CDR1 WNHNN, CDR2 SYGVQD (reference sequence). CDR3 length equals 15 residues. V lost 0 bases to trimming and J lost 4 bases; unmatched junction nucleotides: 3. This CDR3 is CASSESRGGVETQYF. The CDR3 nucleotides read TGCGCCAGCAGTGAGTCGCGGGGGGGCGTAGAGACCCAGTACTTC.

V and J are TRBV3-1 (or the pseudogene TRBV3-2) and TRBJ1-6; D is possibly TRBD1 (5 bases). Germline CDR1 LGHDT, CDR2 YNNKEL (reference sequence). The length of the CDR3 is 13 residues. Trimming pared 1 base from V and 13 bases from J, leaving 11 bases between. The CDR3 loop is CASSQAGGNPLHF. The DNA of the CDR3 is TGTGCCAGCAGCCAAGCCGGGGGTAACCCCCTCCACTTT.

This chain connects TRBV7-2 to TRBJ1-2; D is undetermined. Trimming stripped 4 bases from V and 11 bases from J, with 5 bases between. Germline CDR1 reads SGHTA; CDR2 reads FQGNSA. The CDR3 sequence is 9 residues long. CDR3 sequence (DNA): TGTGCCAGCAGCTCCCCGTACACCTTC. This gives the protein CASSSPYTF.